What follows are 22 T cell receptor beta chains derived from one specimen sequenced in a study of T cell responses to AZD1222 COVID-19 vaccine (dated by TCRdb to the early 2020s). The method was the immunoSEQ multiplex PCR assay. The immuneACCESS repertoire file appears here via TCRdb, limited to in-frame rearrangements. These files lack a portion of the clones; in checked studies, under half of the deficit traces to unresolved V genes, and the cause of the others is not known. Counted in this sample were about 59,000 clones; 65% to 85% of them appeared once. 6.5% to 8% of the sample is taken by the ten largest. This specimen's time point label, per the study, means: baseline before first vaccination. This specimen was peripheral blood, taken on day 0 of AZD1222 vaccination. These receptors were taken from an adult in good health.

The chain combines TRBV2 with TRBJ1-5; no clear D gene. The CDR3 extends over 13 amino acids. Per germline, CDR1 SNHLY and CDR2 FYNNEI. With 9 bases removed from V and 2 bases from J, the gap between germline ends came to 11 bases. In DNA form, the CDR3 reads TGTGCCAGTTCGGGTGGGGGCAATCAGCCCCAGCATTTT. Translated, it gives CASSGGGNQPQHF.

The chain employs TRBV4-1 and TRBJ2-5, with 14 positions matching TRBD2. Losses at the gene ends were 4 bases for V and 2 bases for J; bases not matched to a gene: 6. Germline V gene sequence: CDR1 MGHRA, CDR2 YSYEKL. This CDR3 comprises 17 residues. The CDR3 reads CASSRRLAGGRQETQYF. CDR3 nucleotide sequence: TGCGCCAGCAGCCGTAGACTAGCGGGGGGGCGGCAAGAGACCCAGTACTTC.

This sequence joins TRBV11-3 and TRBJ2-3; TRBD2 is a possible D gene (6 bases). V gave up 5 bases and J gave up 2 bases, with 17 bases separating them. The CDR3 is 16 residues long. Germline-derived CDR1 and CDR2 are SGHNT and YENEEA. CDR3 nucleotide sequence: TGTGCCAGCAGCATCAGTGTGGGGGGAAACACAGATACGCAGTATTTT. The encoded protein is CASSISVGGNTDTQYF. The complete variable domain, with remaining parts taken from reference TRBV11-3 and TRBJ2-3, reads EAGVVQSPRYKIIEKKQPVAFWCNPISGHNTLYWYLQNLGQGPELLIRYENEEAVDDSQLPKDRFSAERLKGVDSTLKIQPAELGDSAVYLCASSISVGGNTDTQYFGPGTRLTVL.

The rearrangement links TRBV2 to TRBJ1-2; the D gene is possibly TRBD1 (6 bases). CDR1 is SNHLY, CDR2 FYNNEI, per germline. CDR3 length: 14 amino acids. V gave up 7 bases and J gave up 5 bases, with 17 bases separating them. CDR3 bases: TGTGCCAGCAACGAGAACAGGGTATTGTATGGCTACACCTTC. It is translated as CASNENRVLYGYTF.

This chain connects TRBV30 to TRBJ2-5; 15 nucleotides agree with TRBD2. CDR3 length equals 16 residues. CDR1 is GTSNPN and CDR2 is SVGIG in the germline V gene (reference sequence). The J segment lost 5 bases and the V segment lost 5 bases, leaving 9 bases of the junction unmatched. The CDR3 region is CAWAPGLAGGGETQYF. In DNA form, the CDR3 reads TGTGCCTGGGCACCGGGACTAGCGGGGGGAGGCGAGACCCAGTACTTC.

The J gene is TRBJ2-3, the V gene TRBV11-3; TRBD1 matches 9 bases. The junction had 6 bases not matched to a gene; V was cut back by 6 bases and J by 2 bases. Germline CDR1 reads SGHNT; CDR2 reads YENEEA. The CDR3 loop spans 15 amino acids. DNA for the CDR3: TGTGCCAGCAGTAAGGGGACAGGGAACACAGATACGCAGTATTTT. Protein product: CASSKGTGNTDTQYF.

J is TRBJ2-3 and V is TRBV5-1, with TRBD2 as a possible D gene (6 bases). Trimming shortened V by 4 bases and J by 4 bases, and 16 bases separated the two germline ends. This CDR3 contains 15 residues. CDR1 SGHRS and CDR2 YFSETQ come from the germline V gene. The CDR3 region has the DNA TGCGCCAGCAGCGAGACTACCCGGAGGGCAGATACGCAGTATTTT. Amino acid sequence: CASSETTRRADTQYF.

The DNA of the CDR3 is TGTGCCAGCAGTGAATTGGACGGGCGCTCTGGGGCCAACGTCCTGACTTTC. Residues: CASSELDGRSGANVLTF. V usage is TRBV25-1 and J usage is TRBJ2-6; D is unresolved. Germline-derived CDR1 and CDR2 are MGHDK and SYGVNS. The CDR3 covers 17 residues. V lost 1 base and J lost 0, with 10 bases in between.

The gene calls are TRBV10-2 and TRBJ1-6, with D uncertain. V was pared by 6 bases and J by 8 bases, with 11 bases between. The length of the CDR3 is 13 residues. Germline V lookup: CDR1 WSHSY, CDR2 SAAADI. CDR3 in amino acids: CASSSDSHSPLHF. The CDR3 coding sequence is TGCGCCAGCAGCTCGGACTCCCATTCACCCCTCCACTTT.

As DNA, the CDR3 is TGTGCCAGCAGGGCGGGACAGGGGATGACAGATACGCAGTATTTT. As protein: CASRAGQGMTDTQYF. The V gene is TRBV7-6, the J gene TRBJ2-3, with 10 bases identical to TRBD1. The CDR3 contains 15 residues. The ends lost 6 bases at V and 3 bases at J; junction bases unmatched: 6. Germline loops: CDR1 SGHVS, CDR2 FNYEAQ.

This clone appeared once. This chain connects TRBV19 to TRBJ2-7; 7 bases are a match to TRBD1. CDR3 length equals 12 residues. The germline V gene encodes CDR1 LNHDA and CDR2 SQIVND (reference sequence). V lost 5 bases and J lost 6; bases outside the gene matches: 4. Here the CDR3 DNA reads TGTGCCAGTAGTCCGCAGGGGGTCGAGCAGTACTTC. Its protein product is CASSPQGVEQYF. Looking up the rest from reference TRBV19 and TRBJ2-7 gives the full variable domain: DGGITQSPKYLFRKEGQNVTLSCEQNLNHDAMYWYRQDPGQGLRLIYYSQIVNDFQKGDIAEGYSVSREKKESFPLTVTSAQKNPTAFYLCASSPQGVEQYFGPGTRLTVT.

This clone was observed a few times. CDR3 sequence reads: CASSFSGRDEKLFF. The CDR3 coding sequence is TGCGCCAGCAGCTTCTCCGGACGGGATGAAAAACTGTTTTTT. The chain links TRBV5-1 to TRBJ1-4; D remains unclear. The CDR3 runs to 14 residues. V was clipped by 2 bases and J by 6 bases, with 11 bases between them. The germline V gene has CDR1 SGHRS and CDR2 YFSETQ.

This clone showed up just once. Here the CDR3 reads CASSLWGSKNIQYF. CDR3 nucleotides: TGCGCCAGCAGCTTATGGGGATCCAAAAACATTCAGTACTTC. The genes are TRBV5-1 and TRBJ2-4, with D uncertain. This CDR3 region has 14 residues. V was cut by 2 bases and J by 2 bases, with 8 bases left in between. CDR1 SGHRS and CDR2 YFSETQ come from the germline V gene.

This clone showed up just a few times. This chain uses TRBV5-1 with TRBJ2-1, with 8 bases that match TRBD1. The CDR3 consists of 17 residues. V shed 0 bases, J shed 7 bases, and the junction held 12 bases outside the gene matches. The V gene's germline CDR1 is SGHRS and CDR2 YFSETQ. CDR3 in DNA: TGCGCCAGCAGCTTGGCAGGACAGGGTATCGGTAAGAATGAGCAGTTCTTC. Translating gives CASSLAGQGIGKNEQFF.

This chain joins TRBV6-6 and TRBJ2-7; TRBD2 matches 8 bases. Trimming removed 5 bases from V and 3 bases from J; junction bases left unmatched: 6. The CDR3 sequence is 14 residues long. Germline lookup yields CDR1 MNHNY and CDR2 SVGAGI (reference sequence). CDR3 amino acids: CASSRPGGDYEQYF. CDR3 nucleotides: TGTGCCAGCAGTAGACCGGGGGGGGACTACGAGCAGTACTTC.

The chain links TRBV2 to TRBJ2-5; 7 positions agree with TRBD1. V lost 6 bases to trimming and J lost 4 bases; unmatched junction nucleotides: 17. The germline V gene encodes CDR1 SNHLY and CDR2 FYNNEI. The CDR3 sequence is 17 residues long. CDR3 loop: CASSTPVDRAIPETQYF. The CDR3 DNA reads TGTGCCAGCAGCACCCCAGTTGACAGGGCGATCCCAGAGACCCAGTACTTC.

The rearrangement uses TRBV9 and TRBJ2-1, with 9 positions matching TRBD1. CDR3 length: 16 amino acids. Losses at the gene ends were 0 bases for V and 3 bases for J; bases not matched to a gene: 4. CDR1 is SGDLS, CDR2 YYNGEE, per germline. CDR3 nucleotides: TGTGCCAGCAGCGTAGCTACGACAGGGGGCTACAATGAGCAGTTCTTC. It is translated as CASSVATTGGYNEQFF. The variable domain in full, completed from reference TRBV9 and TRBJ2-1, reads DSGVTQTPKHLITATGQRVTLRCSPRSGDLSVYWYQQSLDQGLQFLIQYYNGEERAKGNILERFSAQQFPDLHSELNLSSLELGDSALYFCASSVATTGGYNEQFFGPGTRLTVL.

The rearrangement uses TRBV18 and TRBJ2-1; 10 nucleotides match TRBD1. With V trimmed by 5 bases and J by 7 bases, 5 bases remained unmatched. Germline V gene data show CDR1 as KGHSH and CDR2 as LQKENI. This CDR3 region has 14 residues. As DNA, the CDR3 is TGTGCCAGCTCAGCCGGGACAGGGGTGAATGAGCAGTTCTTC. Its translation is CASSAGTGVNEQFF.

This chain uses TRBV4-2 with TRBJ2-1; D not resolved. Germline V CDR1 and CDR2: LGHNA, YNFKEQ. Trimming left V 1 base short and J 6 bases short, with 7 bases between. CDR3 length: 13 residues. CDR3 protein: CASSQVQSNEQFF. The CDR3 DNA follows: TGTGCCAGCAGCCAAGTTCAGAGCAATGAGCAGTTCTTC.

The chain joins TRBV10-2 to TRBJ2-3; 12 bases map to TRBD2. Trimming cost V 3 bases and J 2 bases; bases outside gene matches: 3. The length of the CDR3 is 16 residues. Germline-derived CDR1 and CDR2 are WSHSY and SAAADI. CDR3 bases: TGCGCCAGCAGTGAACTAGCGGGGGGATCCACAGATACGCAGTATTTT. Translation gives CASSELAGGSTDTQYF.

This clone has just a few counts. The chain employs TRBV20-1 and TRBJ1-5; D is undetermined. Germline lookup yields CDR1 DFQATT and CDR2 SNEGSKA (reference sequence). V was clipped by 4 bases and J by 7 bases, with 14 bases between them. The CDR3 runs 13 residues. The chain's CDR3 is CSANDPNGQPQHF. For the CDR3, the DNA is TGCAGTGCTAATGACCCAAATGGACAGCCCCAGCATTTT.

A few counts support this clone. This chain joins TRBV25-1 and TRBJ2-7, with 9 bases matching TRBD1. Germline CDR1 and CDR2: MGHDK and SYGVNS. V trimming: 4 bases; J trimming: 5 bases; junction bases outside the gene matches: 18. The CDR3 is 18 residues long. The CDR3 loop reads CASSVTNPGQGKIHEQYF. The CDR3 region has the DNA TGTGCCAGCAGTGTCACGAACCCGGGACAGGGAAAGATACACGAGCAGTACTTC.